Below, 23 T cell receptor beta chains from the same sample are listed, as sequenced in a study of blood T cell repertoires in COVID-19. Clones were sequenced by immunoSEQ multiplex PCR, and TCRdb holds only the in-frame ones, with some missing. The sample shows tens of thousands of clones, under 90% of them seen only once. The source material was peripheral blood. These receptor sequences come from a man older than 75 with acute or convalescent COVID-19.

The CDR3 loop reads CASSVQGGTTNEKLFF. The DNA for the CDR3 is TGTGCCAGCAGTGTTCAGGGAGGAACAACTAATGAAAAACTGTTTTTT. The chain uses TRBV6-1 and TRBJ1-4; D is possibly TRBD1 (5 bases). V shed 4 bases and J shed 0 bases, with 12 bases lying between them. Germline V lookup: CDR1 MNHNS, CDR2 SASEGT. The CDR3 totals 16 residues.

This sequence joins TRBV6-6 and TRBJ2-7, with 11 bases aligning to TRBD2. This CDR3 has 15 amino acids. The trim removed 6 bases at V and 3 bases at J, leaving 7 bases unmatched. In germline, CDR1 is MNHNY, CDR2 SVGAGI (reference sequence). CDR3 in DNA: TGTGCCAGCAGGGCGACTAGCGGGAATATCTACGAGCAGTACTTC. It yields the protein CASRATSGNIYEQYF.

V is TRBV10-3 and J is TRBJ1-4; TRBD1 is a possible D gene (5 bases). CDR1 and CDR2 (germline): ENHRY, SYGVKD. The CDR3 runs to 15 residues. Trimming removed 0 bases at V and 5 bases at J, with 10 bases between. CDR3 nucleotides: TGTGCCATCAGTGAGTCCGGGGGTTTGAATGAAAAACTGTTTTTT. This gives the protein CAISESGGLNEKLFF.

This chain links TRBV27 with TRBJ1-1; 9 bases match TRBD1. This CDR3 has 14 amino acids. The trim removed 6 bases at V and 0 bases at J, leaving 2 bases unmatched. Germline CDR1 MNHEY, CDR2 SMNVEV (reference sequence). The CDR3 region is CASRRDRVNTEAFF. CDR3 DNA: TGTGCCAGCAGGAGGGACAGGGTGAACACTGAAGCTTTCTTT.

The V call is TRBV18, the J call TRBJ2-5; D is ambiguous. This CDR3 contains 12 residues. Germline V gene sequence: CDR1 KGHSH, CDR2 LQKENI. Trimming left V 6 bases short and J 7 bases short, with 12 bases between. CDR3 residues: CASSDRVGTQYF. CDR3 coding DNA: TGTGCCAGCTCCGACCGGGTGGGGACCCAGTACTTC.

CDR3 bases: TGTGCCAGCAGCCAAGAAGGCGGGTCCTATGGCTACACCTTC. It specifies CASSQEGGSYGYTF. The rearrangement joins TRBV4-2 to TRBJ1-2, with unresolved D. Germline V gives CDR1 LGHNA, CDR2 YNFKEQ. Trimming shortened V by 0 bases and J by 4 bases, and 9 bases separated the two germline ends. The CDR3 is made up of 14 amino acids.

This chain uses TRBV27 with TRBJ1-3; 8 nucleotides agree with TRBD1. Germline lookup yields CDR1 MNHEY and CDR2 SMNVEV (reference sequence). J gave up 2 bases and V 2 bases, and 5 bases lay outside the gene matches. The CDR3 totals 16 residues. The CDR3 sequence: CASSLKGTGAGNTIYF. Written as DNA, the CDR3 is TGTGCCAGCAGTTTAAAGGGGACAGGCGCTGGAAACACCATATATTTT.

The chain recombines TRBV6-5 with TRBJ2-1; no clear D gene. The CDR3 is 15 amino acids. Looked up from germline, CDR1 is MNHEY and CDR2 is SVGAGI. Trimming cost V 0 bases and J 0 bases, with 6 bases left between them. This CDR3 reads CASSYSENSYNEQFF. The CDR3 bases are TGTGCCAGCAGTTACTCGGAGAACTCCTACAATGAGCAGTTCTTC.

This clone was found once. This chain uses TRBV19 with TRBJ2-5, with D maybe TRBD2 (5 bases). Germline values: CDR1 LNHDA, CDR2 SQIVND (reference sequence). Trimming took off 5 bases at V and 5 bases at J, with 15 bases between the two ends. The CDR3 has 14 amino acids. The CDR3 here is CASSASGIRETQYF. The CDR3 nucleotides read TGTGCCAGTAGTGCGTCCGGGATACGGGAGACCCAGTACTTC.

The chain employs TRBV4-2 and TRBJ1-5, with D perhaps matching TRBD1 (5 bases). The V end was cut by 0 bases, the J end by 11 bases, with 17 bases between. There are 15 residues in the CDR3. Germline assignment: CDR1 LGHNA and CDR2 YNFKEQ. CDR3 in amino acids: CASSQDLWGRQSQHF. The CDR3 DNA is TGTGCCAGCAGCCAAGACCTTTGGGGGAGGCAGTCCCAGCATTTT.

The chain couples TRBV29-1 to TRBJ1-2; TRBD1 agrees at 12 bases. The trim removed 4 bases at V and 2 bases at J, leaving 14 bases unmatched. The CDR3 spans 18 residues. Germline V CDR1 and CDR2: SQVTM, ANQGSEA. CDR3 coding DNA: TGCAGCGTTGCAGCGCCACCGGGACAGGGGGCCGGAAACTATGGCTACACCTTC. Protein sequence: CSVAAPPGQGAGNYGYTF.

This chain uses TRBV5-1 with TRBJ1-3, with D maybe TRBD1 (5 bases). The CDR3 length is 15 residues. Germline V CDR1 and CDR2: SGHRS, YFSETQ. Trimming left V 5 bases short and J 0 bases short, with 12 bases between. In nucleotides, the CDR3 is TGCGCCAGCAGACGGGACTCCAGCTCTGGAAACACCATATATTTT. This sequence encodes CASRRDSSSGNTIYF.

The V call is TRBV29-1, the J call TRBJ1-5; D gene uncertain. Germline V lookup: CDR1 SQVTM, CDR2 ANQGSEA. The CDR3 runs to 13 residues. Trimming cost V 2 bases and J 3 bases, with 8 bases left between them. CDR3 amino acids: CSVETVPNQPQHF. CDR3 nucleotide sequence: TGCAGCGTTGAAACAGTACCCAATCAGCCCCAGCATTTT.

The J gene is TRBJ1-3, the V gene TRBV10-3; no definite D call. Trimming cost V 2 bases and J 1 base, with 9 bases left between them. The CDR3 is made up of 15 amino acids. From germline, CDR1 is ENHRY and CDR2 SYGVKD. CDR3 sequence (DNA): TGTGCCATCAGTGAGGCGGGCTTGTCTGGAAACACCATATATTTT. Residues: CAISEAGLSGNTIYF.

The chain uses TRBV7-9 and TRBJ2-1; 14 bases match TRBD2. Germline V CDR1 and CDR2: SEHNR, FQNEAQ (reference sequence). The CDR3 spans 15 residues. V trimming: 6 bases; J trimming: 6 bases; junction bases outside the gene matches: 4. The CDR3 DNA reads as TGTGCCAGCAGGGGGACTAGCGGGAGCACCAATGAGCAGTTCTTC. This sequence encodes CASRGTSGSTNEQFF.

The V call is TRBV5-1, the J call TRBJ1-1; 10 bases fit TRBD1. In germline, CDR1 is SGHRS, CDR2 YFSETQ. J lost 0 bases, V lost 4 bases, and 9 bases had no gene match. The CDR3 spans 17 residues. Here the CDR3 reads CASSRQGARLMNTEAFF. The CDR3 DNA reads as TGCGCCAGCAGCCGACAGGGGGCGAGACTGATGAACACTGAAGCTTTCTTT.

This rearrangement joins TRBV2 to TRBJ1-5; tentative D call: TRBD1 (5 bases). The CDR3 is made up of 13 amino acids. From germline, CDR1 is SNHLY and CDR2 FYNNEI. V lost 1 base, J lost 7 bases, and 8 bases lay in between. CDR3 amino acids: CASSEEGIQPQHF. CDR3 DNA sequence: TGTGCCAGCAGTGAAGAGGGGATCCAGCCCCAGCATTTT.

V and J are TRBV4-3 and TRBJ1-3; a weak D match, TRBD1 (6 bases). Germline values: CDR1 LGHNA, CDR2 YSLEER. The length of the CDR3 is 15 residues. V dropped 1 base and J dropped 2 bases, with 9 bases sitting between them. The CDR3 region is CASSQARGAGNTIYF. CDR3 nucleotides: TGCGCCAGCAGCCAAGCCAGGGGAGCTGGAAACACCATATATTTT.

The chain has TRBV5-5 and TRBJ2-7, with D maybe TRBD1 (6 bases). The CDR3 spans 13 residues. The V gene's germline CDR1 is SGHKS and CDR2 YYEKEE (reference sequence). The germline V and J ends were trimmed by 4 bases and 13 bases, with 21 bases remaining between them. The CDR3 loop is CASSPRDGGVLYF. For the CDR3, the DNA is TGTGCCAGCAGCCCACGAGATGGGGGCGTTCTCTACTTC.

The rearrangement joins TRBV6-5 to TRBJ2-7; the D is unclear. Trimming took off 6 bases at V and 0 bases at J, with 12 bases between the two ends. The CDR3 length is 14 residues. Germline V CDR1 and CDR2: MNHEY, SVGAGI. The DNA of the CDR3 is TGTGCCAGCAGCTCGAGTTTTCACTCCTACGAGCAGTACTTC. Translating it yields CASSSSFHSYEQYF.

V usage is TRBV12-3 or TRBV12-4 and J usage is TRBJ1-1; the D is unclear. The CDR3 loop spans 12 amino acids. V was shortened by 6 bases and J by 11 bases, with 16 bases between the two germline ends. The CDR3 here is CASSPSTPMAFF. CDR3 DNA: TGTGCCAGCAGCCCTTCGACACCGATGGCTTTCTTT.

The chain links TRBV15 to TRBJ2-1; TRBD2 matches 12 bases. The CDR3 extends over 18 amino acids. In germline, CDR1 is LNHNV, CDR2 YYDKDF (reference sequence). Trimming took 0 bases from V and 3 from J; bases not matched to a gene: 6. CDR3 in DNA: TGTGCCACCAGCAGAGATGCGACTAGCGGGAGAATCTACAATGAGCAGTTCTTC. Translated, it gives CATSRDATSGRIYNEQFF.

The chain is built from TRBV5-1 and TRBJ1-2; TRBD1 matches at 9 bases. CDR1 is SGHRS, CDR2 YFSETQ, per germline. The CDR3 totals 15 residues. The trim removed 4 bases at V and 4 bases at J, leaving 8 bases unmatched. CDR3 sequence (DNA): TGCGCCAGCAGCCAATCCGGGACAGGGATCTATGGCTACACCTTC. It yields the protein CASSQSGTGIYGYTF.